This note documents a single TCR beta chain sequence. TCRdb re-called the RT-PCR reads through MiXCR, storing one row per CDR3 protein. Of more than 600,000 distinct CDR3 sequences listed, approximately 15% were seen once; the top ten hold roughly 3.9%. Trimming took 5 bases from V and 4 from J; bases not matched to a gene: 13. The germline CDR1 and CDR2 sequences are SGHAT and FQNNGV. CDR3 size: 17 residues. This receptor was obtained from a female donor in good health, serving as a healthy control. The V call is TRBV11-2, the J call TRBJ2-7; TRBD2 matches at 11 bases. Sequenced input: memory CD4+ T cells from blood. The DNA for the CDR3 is TGTGCCAGCAGCCAAAGAGAGCTTTCTAGCGGGAGGTACGAGCAGTACTTC. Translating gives CASSQRELSSGRYEQYF.